The 8 T cell receptor beta chains below were found in one sample sequenced in a study of CD8 T cells in Susac syndrome (dated by TCRdb to the late 2010s). Library prep was done by the immunoSEQ multiplex PCR assay. RNA was extracted with the RNeasy kit and about 0.45 to 1 ug was reverse transcribed using random hexamers. TCRdb trimmed the raw reads at Q25, called clones with MiXCR and kept productive beta chains. CDR3 protein duplicates are merged, each entry listing the most common genes and DNA. The table for this sample lists around 180,000 distinct CDR3 sequences; around 94% of them were counted only once. 0.1% to 0.13% of the sample rests with the top ten. The sequenced material came from CD4+ T cells from PBMCs. The receptors derive from a human donor with Susac syndrome.

This chain connects TRBV2 to TRBJ2-3; no definite D call. The CDR3 covers 13 residues. V was shortened by 4 bases and J by 5 bases, with 10 bases between the two germline ends. The germline V gene has CDR1 SNHLY and CDR2 FYNNEI. CDR3 amino acids: CASSAGLEDTQYF. The CDR3 region has the DNA TGTGCCAGCAGTGCAGGCTTGGAAGATACGCAGTATTTT.

The chain has TRBV10-3 and TRBJ1-4, with D uncertain. V gave up 2 bases and J gave up 5 bases, with 6 bases separating them. Germline values: CDR1 ENHRY, CDR2 SYGVKD. This CDR3 has 13 residues. The DNA for the CDR3 is TGTGCCATCAGTGAGCAGGCGAATGAAAAACTGTTTTTT. This codes for CAISEQANEKLFF.

The chain is built from TRBV29-1 and TRBJ2-7; 7 bases map to TRBD1. With V trimmed by 4 bases and J by 0 bases, 3 bases remained unmatched. This CDR3 has 13 amino acids. Germline V gene data show CDR1 as SQVTM and CDR2 as ANQGSEA. This CDR3 is CSVVGTASYEQYF. CDR3 sequence (DNA): TGCAGCGTTGTTGGGACAGCCTCCTACGAGCAGTACTTC.

This clonotype was recorded a few times. The chain has TRBV7-3 and TRBJ2-7, with no clear D. Germline V gives CDR1 SGHTA, CDR2 FQGTGA. This CDR3 has 12 residues. Trimming stripped 4 bases from V and 8 bases from J, with 12 bases between. CDR3 DNA sequence: TGTGCCAGCAGCTACGACGGCCTTCAGCAGTACTTC. This sequence encodes CASSYDGLQQYF.

The J gene is TRBJ2-5, the V gene TRBV25-1, with D perhaps matching TRBD1 or TRBD2 (5 bases each). Trimming removed 5 bases at V and 3 bases at J, with 16 bases between. Germline V gene sequence: CDR1 MGHDK, CDR2 SYGVNS. The CDR3 has 15 residues. The CDR3 region has the DNA TGTGCCAGCAGTCCCAGGGCGGGTCTGGAAGAGACCCAGTACTTC. Translation: CASSPRAGLEETQYF.

The chain uses TRBV7-9 and TRBJ2-7; TRBD2 matches 8 bases. The CDR3 has 13 residues. J gave up 6 bases and V 2 bases, and 3 bases lay outside the gene matches. CDR1 is SEHNR and CDR2 is FQNEAQ in the germline V gene (reference sequence). CDR3 amino acids: CASSLSGGGEQYF. The DNA of the CDR3 is TGTGCCAGCAGCTTATCGGGGGGGGGCGAGCAGTACTTC.

The V and J genes are TRBV18 and TRBJ2-1, with TRBD2 matching over 7 bases. Germline loops: CDR1 KGHSH, CDR2 LQKENI. The ends lost 8 bases at V and 1 base at J; junction bases unmatched: 2. The CDR3 length is 13 residues. The CDR3: CASGTTSYNEQFF. CDR3 sequence (DNA): TGTGCCAGCGGGACTACATCCTACAATGAGCAGTTCTTC.

The CDR3 is CASSPEGGGNYGYTF. For the CDR3, the DNA is TGTGCCAGCAGCCCTGAGGGAGGGGGCAACTATGGCTACACCTTC. The chain recombines TRBV7-8 with TRBJ1-2, with TRBD1 matching 7 bases. Looked up from germline, CDR1 is SGHVS and CDR2 is FQNEAQ. V trimming: 5 bases; J trimming: 2 bases; junction bases outside the gene matches: 8. The CDR3 length is 15 residues.